These T cell receptor beta chains were read from a single sample in a study of T cell repertoires in aging, cancer and after chemotherapy. TCRdb re-called the multiplex PCR reads through MiXCR, storing one row per CDR3 protein. The sample includes roughly 1,500 distinct CDR3 sequences, 20% to 25% seen only once; the top ten take 65% to 70%. Sequencing used blood. The receptors here all came from a human donor with a solid tumor. CDR3s include the opening cysteine and the closing phenylalanine or tryptophan. Each record gives: D gene, V gene, J gene, clone size, CDR3 DNA, CDR3 protein. A D gene is named only where the DNA matches it firmly. Expanded clones get a size class; other rows say once, few or many, or leave the size out.

d_call: .; v_call: TRBV12-3/TRBV12-4; j_call: TRBJ1-4; clone_size: few; cdr3_nt: TGTGCCAGCAGGGCTGGCGGGGGCTGGGAAAAACTGTTTTTT; cdr3_aa: CASRAGGGWEKLFF
d_call: .; v_call: TRBV27; j_call: TRBJ1-2; clone_size: medium-sized; cdr3_nt: TGTGCCAGCAGTGGGAGTGTTAACTATGGCTACACCTTC; cdr3_aa: CASSGSVNYGYTF
d_call: .; v_call: TRBV7-9; j_call: TRBJ2-7; clone_size: medium-sized; cdr3_nt: TGTGCCAGCAGCTTTCAAATCGAGCAGTACTTC; cdr3_aa: CASSFQIEQYF
d_call: .; v_call: TRBV4-2; j_call: TRBJ1-5; clone_size: .; cdr3_nt: TGTGCCAGCAGCCAAGAAGGGACGATGGTTTATAGCAATCAGCCCCAGCATTTT; cdr3_aa: CASSQEGTMVYSNQPQHF
d_call: .; v_call: TRBV6-1; j_call: TRBJ2-7; clone_size: medium-sized; cdr3_nt: TGTGCCAGCAGTAGAGGCTACGAGCAGTACTTC; cdr3_aa: CASSRGYEQYF
d_call: TRBD2; v_call: TRBV7-9; j_call: TRBJ2-5; clone_size: few; cdr3_nt: TGTGCCAGCAGCCCCGGACTAGCGGGGGTTGGGGAGACCCAGTACTTC; cdr3_aa: CASSPGLAGVGETQYF
d_call: .; v_call: TRBV18; j_call: TRBJ1-2; clone_size: medium-sized; cdr3_nt: TGTGCCAGCTCACCGCTAGGAGGGCTTCAGGATGGCTACACCTTC; cdr3_aa: CASSPLGGLQDGYTF
d_call: TRBD1; v_call: TRBV5-4; j_call: TRBJ1-2; clone_size: medium-sized; cdr3_nt: TGTGCCAGCAGCTTGGGGACAGGGACCTATGGCTACACCTTC; cdr3_aa: CASSLGTGTYGYTF
d_call: .; v_call: TRBV4-3; j_call: TRBJ1-2; clone_size: medium-sized; cdr3_nt: TGTGCCAGCAGCCAAGGCCCACCACGGCAGGGATCCTATGGCTACACCTTC; cdr3_aa: CASSQGPPRQGSYGYTF
d_call: TRBD1; v_call: TRBV30; j_call: TRBJ1-2; clone_size: large; cdr3_nt: TGTGCCTGGCTGCGACAGGGGAATGGCTACACCTTC; cdr3_aa: CAWLRQGNGYTF
d_call: .; v_call: TRBV19; j_call: TRBJ2-2; clone_size: medium-sized; cdr3_nt: TGTGCCACCCAGCGCCCGAACACCGGGGAGCTGTTTTTT; cdr3_aa: CATQRPNTGELFF
d_call: TRBD2; v_call: TRBV12-3/TRBV12-4; j_call: TRBJ2-7; clone_size: .; cdr3_nt: TGTGCCAGCACTGGCGGACTAGCGGGGGGGTACGAGCAGTACTTC; cdr3_aa: CASTGGLAGGYEQYF
d_call: .; v_call: TRBV27; j_call: TRBJ2-7; clone_size: medium-sized; cdr3_nt: TGTGCCAGCAGTTTAAGTGGGTTGCACGAGCAGTACTTC; cdr3_aa: CASSLSGLHEQYF
d_call: TRBD1; v_call: TRBV12-5; j_call: TRBJ2-5; clone_size: .; cdr3_nt: TGTGCTAGTGGCCAGGGACAGGGAATTGGTGAGACCCAGTACTTC; cdr3_aa: CASGQGQGIGETQYF
d_call: .; v_call: TRBV7-2; j_call: TRBJ1-2; clone_size: .; cdr3_nt: TGTGCCAGCAGCTTAGCGTTGGGGCGCGGCTATGGCTACACCTTC; cdr3_aa: CASSLALGRGYGYTF
d_call: .; v_call: TRBV15; j_call: TRBJ1-3; clone_size: .; cdr3_nt: TGTGTCACCAGCGGCCGACGGGGGTCTGGAAACACCATATATTTT; cdr3_aa: CVTSGRRGSGNTIYF
d_call: TRBD2; v_call: TRBV20-1; j_call: TRBJ2-3; clone_size: .; cdr3_nt: TGCAGTGCTAGACCCTTAGCGGGGGCCGGGGATACGCAGTATTTT; cdr3_aa: CSARPLAGAGDTQYF
d_call: TRBD1; v_call: TRBV6-2/TRBV6-3; j_call: TRBJ1-5; clone_size: medium-sized; cdr3_nt: TGTGCCAGCAGTGAGGGGGCTTTGGGTAGCAATCAGCCCCAGCATTTT; cdr3_aa: CASSEGALGSNQPQHF
d_call: .; v_call: TRBV6-5; j_call: TRBJ2-3; clone_size: medium-sized; cdr3_nt: TGTGCCTCGAGCTATAAAGATACGCAGTATTTT; cdr3_aa: CASSYKDTQYF
d_call: .; v_call: TRBV5-6; j_call: TRBJ2-3; clone_size: .; cdr3_nt: TGCGCCAGCAGCCCCCGGGGAGATACGCAGTATTTT; cdr3_aa: CASSPRGDTQYF
d_call: TRBD1; v_call: TRBV5-5; j_call: TRBJ2-3; clone_size: .; cdr3_nt: TGTGCCAACAGCCTGGACAGGGGAAGGCCAGATACGCAGTATTTT; cdr3_aa: CANSLDRGRPDTQYF
d_call: TRBD1; v_call: TRBV19; j_call: TRBJ1-2; clone_size: medium-sized; cdr3_nt: TGTGCCAGTAGTATAGAAGGCAGGGGGCGCGGCTATGGCTACACCTTC; cdr3_aa: CASSIEGRGRGYGYTF
d_call: .; v_call: TRBV27; j_call: TRBJ1-2; clone_size: medium-sized; cdr3_nt: TGTGCCAGCAGTTTATGGAGGGGGGAGGGGCGAGGTAGCTATGGCTACACCTTC; cdr3_aa: CASSLWRGEGRGSYGYTF
d_call: .; v_call: TRBV18; j_call: TRBJ1-2; clone_size: medium-sized; cdr3_nt: TGTGCCAGCTCACCACCAGAGGGGGGCTATGGCTACACCTTC; cdr3_aa: CASSPPEGGYGYTF
d_call: .; v_call: TRBV12-3/TRBV12-4; j_call: TRBJ1-5; clone_size: medium-sized; cdr3_nt: TGTGCCAGCAGTTTAGTACGGGGTGTGGGCAATCAGCCCCAGCATTTT; cdr3_aa: CASSLVRGVGNQPQHF
d_call: .; v_call: TRBV7-9; j_call: TRBJ2-6; clone_size: few; cdr3_nt: TGTGCCAGCAGCTTAGAAGGATTCTCTGGGGCCAACGTCCTGACTTTC; cdr3_aa: CASSLEGFSGANVLTF
d_call: .; v_call: TRBV7-9; j_call: TRBJ2-3; clone_size: few; cdr3_nt: TGTGCCAGCAGCCCAGGCCTGGGGGATACGCAGTATTTT; cdr3_aa: CASSPGLGDTQYF
d_call: .; v_call: TRBV12-3/TRBV12-4; j_call: TRBJ2-3; clone_size: medium-sized; cdr3_nt: TGTGCCAGCAGTTTCCCGTTGGCAGGCACAGATACGCAGTATTTT; cdr3_aa: CASSFPLAGTDTQYF
d_call: .; v_call: TRBV6-1; j_call: TRBJ1-2; clone_size: .; cdr3_nt: TGTGCCAGCCTGACAGTGGGCTTTATCTATGGCTACACCTTC; cdr3_aa: CASLTVGFIYGYTF
d_call: TRBD1; v_call: TRBV20-1; j_call: TRBJ2-2; clone_size: medium-sized; cdr3_nt: TGCAGTGCTAGGGACAGGGACACCGGGGAGCTGTTTTTT; cdr3_aa: CSARDRDTGELFF
d_call: TRBD1; v_call: TRBV20-1; j_call: TRBJ1-2; clone_size: medium-sized; cdr3_nt: TGCAGTGCTGCAGGGGGAGCTAACTATGGCTACACCTTC; cdr3_aa: CSAAGGANYGYTF
d_call: .; v_call: TRBV5-6; j_call: TRBJ1-2; clone_size: large; cdr3_nt: TGTGCCTCCCAGAAGAGGGGCGGCTACACCTTC; cdr3_aa: CASQKRGGYTF
d_call: .; v_call: TRBV7-2; j_call: TRBJ1-2; clone_size: few; cdr3_nt: TGTGCCAGCAGCACAACAGGATATGGCTACACCTTC; cdr3_aa: CASSTTGYGYTF
d_call: TRBD1; v_call: TRBV30; j_call: TRBJ1-5; clone_size: medium-sized; cdr3_nt: TGTGCCTGGACGAGGGGGCGGAATCAGCCCCAGCATTTT; cdr3_aa: CAWTRGRNQPQHF
d_call: TRBD2; v_call: TRBV5-1; j_call: TRBJ2-7; clone_size: once; cdr3_nt: TGCGCCAGCAGCTTCCAGGGCGCGGGGGGCCAGAGCTCCTACGAGCAGTACTTC; cdr3_aa: CASSFQGAGGQSSYEQYF
d_call: TRBD1; v_call: TRBV6-5; j_call: TRBJ1-2; clone_size: .; cdr3_nt: TGTGCCAGCAGCAGGACAGGGGGTTACAACTATGGCTACACCTTC; cdr3_aa: CASSRTGGYNYGYTF